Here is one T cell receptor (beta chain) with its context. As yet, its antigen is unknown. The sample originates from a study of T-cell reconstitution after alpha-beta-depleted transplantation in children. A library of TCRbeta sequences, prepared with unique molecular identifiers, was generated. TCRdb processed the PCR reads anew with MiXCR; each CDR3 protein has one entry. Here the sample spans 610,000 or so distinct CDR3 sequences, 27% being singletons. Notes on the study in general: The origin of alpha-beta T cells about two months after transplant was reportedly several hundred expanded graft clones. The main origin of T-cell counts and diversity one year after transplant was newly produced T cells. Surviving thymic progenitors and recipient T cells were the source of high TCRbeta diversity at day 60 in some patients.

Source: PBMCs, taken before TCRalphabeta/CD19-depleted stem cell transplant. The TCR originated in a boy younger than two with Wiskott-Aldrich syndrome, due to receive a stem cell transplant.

CDR3 nucleotide sequence: TGCAGTGCTAGTGAAGGGATCGACTATGGCTACACCTTC. Amino acids: CSASEGIDYGYTF. The V and J genes are TRBV20-1 and TRBJ1-2, with D unresolved. The V end lost 3 bases, the J end lost 3 bases, and 11 bases lay between the germline ends. The CDR3 totals 13 residues. The germline V gene has CDR1 DFQATT and CDR2 SNEGSKA (reference sequence).